This T cell receptor (beta chain) came from a study of blood T cell repertoires in COVID-19. Study overall: From the United States, Italy and Spain came samples of acute and convalescent COVID-19. The cDNA or gDNA used as material had been derived from T cells, B-cell-depleted T cells, or PBMCs.

This clone appeared a few times. Recruitment covered about two dozen US areas and drew participants whose ages spanned roughly 18 to 95 years. In the study's own analysis: Estimates of nucleated cell counts were drawn from the amplification of reference gene primers. Repertoires were generated with immunoSEQ multiplex PCR, while TCRdb's copy carries only in-frame clones and drops some. The DNA was the basis for D and trimming; V, J and clone size are from that table. The sample carries around 220,000 clones, 70% to 90% recorded once. V trimming: 6 bases; J trimming: 0 bases; junction bases outside the gene matches: 14. Germline assignment: CDR1 MNHEY and CDR2 SVGEGT. The CDR3 spans 18 residues.

The chain employs TRBV6-2 or TRBV6-3 and TRBJ1-5; TRBD1 agrees at 7 bases. The TCR originated in a woman between 50 and 59 years old with acute COVID-19. Source material: PBMCs or T cells enriched from blood (not recorded which). The CDR3 nucleotides read TGTGCCAGCAGCCTTGACAGGGTACGGGGGCTTAGCAATCAGCCCCAGCATTTT. This codes for CASSLDRVRGLSNQPQHF.